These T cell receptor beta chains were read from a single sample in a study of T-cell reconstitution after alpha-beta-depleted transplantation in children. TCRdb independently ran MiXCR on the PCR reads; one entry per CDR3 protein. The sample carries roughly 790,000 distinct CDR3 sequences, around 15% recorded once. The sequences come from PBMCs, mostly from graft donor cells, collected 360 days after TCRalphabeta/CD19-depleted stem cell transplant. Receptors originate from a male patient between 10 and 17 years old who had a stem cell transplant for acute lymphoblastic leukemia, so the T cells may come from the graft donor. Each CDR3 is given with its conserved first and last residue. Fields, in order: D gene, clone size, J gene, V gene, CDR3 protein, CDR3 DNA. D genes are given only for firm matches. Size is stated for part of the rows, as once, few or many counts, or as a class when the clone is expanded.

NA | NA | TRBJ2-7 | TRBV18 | CASSPEDGYYEQYF | TGTGCCAGCTCACCAGAGGACGGTTACTACGAGCAGTACTTC
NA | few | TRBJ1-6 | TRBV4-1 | CASSQGGQLNSPLHF | TGCGCCAGCAGCCAAGGCGGACAGCTTAATTCACCCCTCCACTTT
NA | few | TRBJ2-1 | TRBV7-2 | CASSPTRIYEQFF | TGTGCCAGCAGCCCTACTAGAATCTATGAGCAGTTCTTC
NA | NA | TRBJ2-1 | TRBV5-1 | CASSLASGRTVGYNEQFF | TGCGCCAGCAGCTTGGCCTCCGGACGGACGGTAGGATACAATGAGCAGTTCTTC
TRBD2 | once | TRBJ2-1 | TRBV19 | CASSIRRLAGGLYNEQFF | TGTGCCAGTAGTATTCGACGACTAGCGGGAGGTCTATACAATGAGCAGTTCTTC
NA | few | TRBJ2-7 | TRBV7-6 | CASSSLGEGAYEQYF | TGTGCCAGCAGCTCCCTAGGGGAGGGGGCCTACGAGCAGTACTTC
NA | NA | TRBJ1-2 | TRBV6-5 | CASSSYGGGYTF | TGTGCCAGCAGTTCCTACGGAGGAGGCTACACCTTC
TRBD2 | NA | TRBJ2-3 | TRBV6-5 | CASSSTSVSTDTQYF | TGTGCCAGCAGTTCGACTAGCGTTAGCACAGATACGCAGTATTTT
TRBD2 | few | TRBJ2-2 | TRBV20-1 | CSASNGRATGELFF | TGCAGTGCTAGTAACGGGAGGGCCACCGGGGAGCTGTTTTTT
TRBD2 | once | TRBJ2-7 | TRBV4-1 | CASSQETSGLYEQYF | TGCGCCAGCAGCCAAGAAACTAGCGGGTTATACGAGCAGTACTTC
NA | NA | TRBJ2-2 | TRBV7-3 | CASSLGSPNTGELFF | TGTGCCAGCAGCTTAGGGAGCCCTAACACCGGGGAGCTGTTTTTT
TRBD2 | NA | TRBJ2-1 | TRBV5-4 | CASSLGASGLIGGQFF | TGTGCCAGCAGCTTAGGGGCTAGCGGGTTAATAGGCGGGCAGTTCTTC
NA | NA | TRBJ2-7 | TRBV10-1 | CASSDDSSYEQYF | TGCGCCAGCAGTGATGACAGCTCCTACGAGCAGTACTTC
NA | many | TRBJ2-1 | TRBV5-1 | CASSGNYNEQFF | TGCGCCAGCAGCGGGAACTACAATGAGCAGTTCTTC
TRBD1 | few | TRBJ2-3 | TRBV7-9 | CASSLEGTGVLTDTQYF | TGTGCCAGCAGCTTAGAAGGGACAGGGGTCCTCACAGATACGCAGTATTTT
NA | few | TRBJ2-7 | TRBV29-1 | CSVEMADVSSYEQYF | TGCAGCGTTGAAATGGCGGACGTCAGCTCCTACGAGCAGTACTTC
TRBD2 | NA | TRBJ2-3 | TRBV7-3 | CASSLAGGWGDTQYF | TGTGCCAGCAGCCTAGCGGGAGGTTGGGGAGATACGCAGTATTTT
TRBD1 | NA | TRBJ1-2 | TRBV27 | CASIKRTGQNYGYTF | TGTGCCAGTATCAAGCGGACAGGGCAAAACTATGGCTACACCTTC
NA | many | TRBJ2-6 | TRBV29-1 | CSVAGATSSGANVLTF | TGCAGCGTTGCGGGGGCGACTAGCTCTGGGGCCAACGTCCTGACTTTC
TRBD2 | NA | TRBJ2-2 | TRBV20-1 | CSARNPGTSGRAGELFF | TGCAGTGCTAGGAATCCCGGGACTAGCGGGAGAGCCGGGGAGCTGTTTTTT
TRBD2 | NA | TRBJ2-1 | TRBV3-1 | CASSQDMLAVINEQFF | TGTGCCAGCAGCCAAGATATGCTAGCGGTTATCAATGAGCAGTTCTTC
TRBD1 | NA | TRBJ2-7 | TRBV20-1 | CSAKTDRTPYEQYF | TGCAGTGCTAAGACGGACAGGACCCCCTACGAGCAGTACTTC
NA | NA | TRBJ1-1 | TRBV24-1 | CATSEGQGTEAFF | TGTGCCACCAGTGAAGGTCAGGGCACTGAAGCTTTCTTT
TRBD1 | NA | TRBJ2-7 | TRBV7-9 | CASSAQGGGNEQYF | TGTGCCAGCAGCGCACAGGGGGGAGGAAACGAGCAGTACTTC
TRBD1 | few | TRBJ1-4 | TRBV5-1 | CASSHMDRGVSNEKLFF | TGCGCCAGCAGCCACATGGACAGGGGGGTATCGAATGAAAAACTGTTTTTT